One T cell receptor beta chain is described in this entry. The antigen remains unidentified. The data stem from a study of T-cell reconstitution after alpha-beta-depleted transplantation in children. Study observations and caveats: About two months after transplant, alpha-beta T cells reportedly came from several hundred expanded graft clones. The authors attributed T-cell counts and diversity one year after transplant mostly to newly produced T cells.

Per germline, CDR1 DFQATT and CDR2 SNEGSKA (reference sequence). Trimming left V 2 bases short and J 0 bases short, with 12 bases between. The CDR3 is made up of 15 amino acids. TCRbeta library construction was performed incorporating unique molecular identifiers. TCRdb re-called the PCR reads through MiXCR, storing one row per CDR3 protein. The repertoire holds about a million distinct CDR3 sequences, around 30% seen once, with 28% in the top ten. This material consisted of PBMCs, mostly from graft donor cells, taken 360 days after TCRalphabeta/CD19-depleted stem cell transplant. V is TRBV20-1 and J is TRBJ2-3; D remains unclear. This TCR was sampled from a boy in the first two years of life who had a stem cell transplant for SCID, so the T cells may come from the graft donor. The CDR3 nucleotides read TGCAGTGCTAGACTTAGACATCGTAGCACAGATACGCAGTATTTT. It translates to CSARLRHRSTDTQYF.